A single sample is the source of the 3 T cell receptor beta chains below, sequenced in a study of cytomegalovirus exposure and HLA in healthy donors. The study ran its PCR with 60 Vbeta and 13 Jbeta primers. Clones were sequenced by immunoSEQ multiplex PCR, and TCRdb holds only the in-frame ones, with some missing. Found here are around 150,000 clones, approximately 80% of them singletons; the top ten hold roughly 2.6%. Sequenced sample: PBMCs. Receptor source: a woman aged 40 to 50 in good health and CMV-seropositive.

The rearrangement links TRBV10-2 to TRBJ1-3; D remains unclear. Trimming pared 8 bases from V and 1 base from J, leaving 6 bases between. The germline gives CDR1 WSHSY, CDR2 SAAADI. This CDR3 spans 12 amino acids. This chain's CDR3 is CASGGSGNTIYF. DNA for the CDR3: TGCGCCAGCGGAGGATCTGGAAACACCATATATTTT.

V is TRBV7-9 and J is TRBJ1-3; D unclear. Germline-derived CDR1 and CDR2 are SEHNR and FQNEAQ (reference sequence). The CDR3 length is 16 residues. Trimming cost V 5 bases and J 0 bases, with 14 bases left between them. CDR3 DNA sequence: TGTGCCAGCAGCCCCCCGTTCCAGGCCTCTGGAAACACCATATATTTT. Amino acids: CASSPPFQASGNTIYF.

The chain is built from TRBV19 and TRBJ1-5, with D possibly matching TRBD1 (5 bases). The germline V gene encodes CDR1 LNHDA and CDR2 SQIVND (reference sequence). The CDR3 consists of 15 residues. Trimming removed 6 bases at V and 2 bases at J, with 14 bases between. CDR3 protein: CASSYGGGRNQPQHF. The CDR3 nucleotides read TGTGCCAGTAGCTATGGGGGGGGACGCAATCAGCCCCAGCATTTT.